This T cell receptor beta chain came from a study of blood T cells in healthy people across ages. Study-level points and caveats: PBMC samples, being unsorted, prevented any conclusive comparison of naive and antigen-experienced cells. TCR beta diversity, measured per million T cells, fell in a roughly linear way with age.

A second about 7 to 12 cycle PCR used barcoded and J-beta primers. MiXCR, run by TCRdb on the 5' RACE reads, gives a single entry per CDR3 protein. Among about 620,000 distinct CDR3 sequences listed, under 65% were seen once. Remarks on this clonotype: Its cognate antigen is unknown.

The V and J ends lost 4 bases and 7 bases respectively, with 8 bases between them. Per the germline V gene, CDR1 is SQVTM and CDR2 is ANQGSEA. This CDR3 has 12 amino acids. Per-sample PBMC isolation yielded at least 6.5 million cells. This chain connects TRBV29-1 to TRBJ1-6; a possible D gene is TRBD1 (5 bases). This clonotype originated in a woman older than 75 in good health. Material: blood. CDR3 in amino acids: CSVGDYNSPLHF. Written as DNA, the CDR3 is TGCAGCGTTGGGGACTACAATTCACCCCTCCACTTT.